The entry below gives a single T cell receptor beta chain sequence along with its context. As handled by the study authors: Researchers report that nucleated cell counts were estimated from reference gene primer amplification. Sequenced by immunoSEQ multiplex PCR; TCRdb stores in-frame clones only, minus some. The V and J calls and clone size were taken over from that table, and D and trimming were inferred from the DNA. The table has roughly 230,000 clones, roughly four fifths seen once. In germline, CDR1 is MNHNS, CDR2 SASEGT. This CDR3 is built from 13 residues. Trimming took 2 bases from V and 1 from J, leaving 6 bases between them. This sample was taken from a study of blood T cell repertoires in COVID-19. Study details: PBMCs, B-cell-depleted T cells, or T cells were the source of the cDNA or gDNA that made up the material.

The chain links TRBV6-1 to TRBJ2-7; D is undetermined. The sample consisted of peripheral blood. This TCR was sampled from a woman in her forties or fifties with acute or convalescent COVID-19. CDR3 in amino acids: CASSERTSYEQYF. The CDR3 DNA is TGTGCCAGCAGTGAACGCACATCCTACGAGCAGTACTTC.